This T cell receptor beta chain came from a study of CD8 T cells in Susac syndrome. Reverse transcription of about 0.5 to 1 ug RNA used random hexamers. TCR beta CDR3 was amplified by immunoSEQ covering 54 Vbeta and 13 Jbeta. TCRdb reprocessed the immunoSEQ multiplex PCR reads with MiXCR, giving one entry per CDR3 protein. The table has around 270,000 distinct CDR3 sequences, around 89% seen once. V gave up 4 bases and J gave up 7 bases; unmatched junction bases: 12. The length of the CDR3 is 16 residues. Germline V gene lookup returns CDR1 SGDLS and CDR2 YYNGEE. The TEMRA cells underwent FACS enrichment, while the CD8+ and CD4+ T cells underwent negative isolation.

The specimen was CD8+ T cells from PBMCs. This chain links TRBV9 with TRBJ2-2, with 8 bases fitting TRBD1. This clonotype originated in a human donor with multiple sclerosis. This chain's CDR3 is CASSPWVTGAVGELFF. DNA for the CDR3: TGTGCCAGCAGCCCCTGGGTGACAGGGGCGGTCGGGGAGCTGTTTTTT.